This TCR beta chain was obtained from a study of CD8 T cells in ankylosing spondylitis. Findings of the study overall: Among TCR beta sequences, a motif of eight highly homologous variants appeared characteristic of ankylosing spondylitis blood. Disease-linked clones proved CD8+ and comparatively uncommon in peripheral blood.

This clonotype showed up many times. Antigen specificity is unknown. Researchers built TCR beta libraries using quantitative 5'-RACE with molecular barcodes. Each CDR3 protein is one row after TCRdb ran MiXCR on the 5' RACE reads. The profile covers 350,000 or so distinct CDR3 sequences, with less than 9.5% appearing a single time and 13% to 15% taken by the ten largest. The CDR3 is 15 residues long. Germline values: CDR1 SGHDN, CDR2 FVKESK. V was pared by 1 base and J by 7 bases, with 13 bases between. The sequencing sample was made of blood, either unsorted or a sorted T cell fraction (not recorded which). The chain joins TRBV14 to TRBJ1-4, with D possibly matching TRBD1 (5 bases). The clonotype comes from a male donor with ankylosing spondylitis. The CDR3 nucleotides are TGTGCCAGCAGCCAAGTCGCAGGGATAGTTGAAAAACTGTTTTTT. Encoded protein: CASSQVAGIVEKLFF.